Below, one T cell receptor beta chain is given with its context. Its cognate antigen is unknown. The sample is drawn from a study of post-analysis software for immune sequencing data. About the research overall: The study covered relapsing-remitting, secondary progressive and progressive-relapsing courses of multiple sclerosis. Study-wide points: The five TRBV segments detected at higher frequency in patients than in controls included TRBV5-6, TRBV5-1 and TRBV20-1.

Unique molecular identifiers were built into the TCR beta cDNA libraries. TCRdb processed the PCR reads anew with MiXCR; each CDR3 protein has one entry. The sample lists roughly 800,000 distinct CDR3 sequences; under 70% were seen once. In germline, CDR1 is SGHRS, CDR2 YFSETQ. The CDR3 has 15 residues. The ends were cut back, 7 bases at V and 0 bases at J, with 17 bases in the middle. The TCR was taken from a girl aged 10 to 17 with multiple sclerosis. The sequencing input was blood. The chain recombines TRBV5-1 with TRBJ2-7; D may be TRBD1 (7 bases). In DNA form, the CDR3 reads TGCGCCAGCTGCCAGGGGGGTCTCAGCTCCTACGAGCAGTACTTC. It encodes CASCQGGLSSYEQYF.